The TCR beta chain described here comes from a study of T-cell memory formation after mild COVID-19. CDR3 length equals 13 residues. Germline lookup yields CDR1 MNHEY and CDR2 SVGAGI. V was trimmed by 10 bases and J by 0 bases, leaving 11 bases between them. TCRdb passed the 5' RACE reads through MiXCR, listing each CDR3 protein once. The sample lists 140,000 to 150,000 distinct CDR3 sequences; roughly a fifth were seen once. Input material: PBMCs or a T cell subset sorted from them (not recorded which). The chain joins TRBV6-5 to TRBJ2-3, with unresolved D. This receptor was taken from an adult woman who had mild COVID-19 (a few samples of this study predate the infection). Cell type and time point are not known. The CDR3 loop is CATGRTSTDTQYF. In nucleotides, the CDR3 is TGTGCCACTGGTCGTACTAGCACAGATACGCAGTATTTT.